This T cell receptor beta chain was documented in a study of shared clonotypes between healthy human individuals. Overall study results and limits: Compared with clonotypes that all four donors shared, non-shared clonotypes had lower generation probabilities.

Sequencing was performed with immunoSEQ multiplex PCR; in TCRdb, only in-frame clones are kept and a portion is missing. The sample yields about 340,000 clones, less than 85% seen once. This CDR3 contains 11 residues. Germline CDR1 is MNHNY and CDR2 is SVGAGI (reference sequence). V was clipped by 8 bases and J by 5 bases, with 9 bases between them. Of note for this clone: Its antigen is undetermined.

The chain joins TRBV6-6 to TRBJ1-1; D call uncertain. The receptor's source is a man aged 25-45 years in good health. The sequencing input was memory CD4+ T cells sorted from blood. Specified subset: CD45RA-negative fraction. Here the CDR3 DNA reads TGTGCCAGCGCGGAGAAGACTGAAGCTTTCTTT. Translated: CASAEKTEAFF.